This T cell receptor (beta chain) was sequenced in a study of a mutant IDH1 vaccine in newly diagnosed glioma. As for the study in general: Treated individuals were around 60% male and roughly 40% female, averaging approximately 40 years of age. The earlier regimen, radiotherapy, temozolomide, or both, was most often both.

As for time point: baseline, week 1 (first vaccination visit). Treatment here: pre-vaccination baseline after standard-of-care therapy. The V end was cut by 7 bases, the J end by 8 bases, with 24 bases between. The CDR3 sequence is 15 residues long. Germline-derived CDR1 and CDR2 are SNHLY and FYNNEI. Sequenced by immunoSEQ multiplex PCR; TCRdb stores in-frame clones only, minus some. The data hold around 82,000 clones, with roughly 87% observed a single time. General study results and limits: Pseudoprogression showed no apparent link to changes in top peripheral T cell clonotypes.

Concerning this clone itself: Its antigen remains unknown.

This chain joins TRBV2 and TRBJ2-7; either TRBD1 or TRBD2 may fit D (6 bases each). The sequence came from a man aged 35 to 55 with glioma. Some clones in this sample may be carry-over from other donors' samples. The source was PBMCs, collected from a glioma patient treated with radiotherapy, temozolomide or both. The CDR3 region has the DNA TGTGCCAGCAAGAATAACGGGGGCGCATTGGTCCAGCAGTACTTC. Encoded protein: CASKNNGGALVQQYF.